These 18 T cell receptor beta chains share one sample of origin, sequenced in a study of blood T cell repertoires in COVID-19. Using immunoSEQ multiplex PCR, the repertoire was profiled, and TCRdb retains in-frame clones only, with some absent. The sample shows fewer than 300,000 clones, roughly 84% of them seen only once. The material sequenced was peripheral blood. These receptors were obtained from a woman in her late teens or twenties with acute or convalescent COVID-19.

This clone was seen a few times. The V gene is TRBV28, the J gene TRBJ1-5, with D perhaps TRBD1 (6 bases). Trimming cost V 6 bases and J 0 bases, with 18 bases left between them. CDR1 and CDR2 (germline): MDHEN, SYDVKM. The CDR3 totals 17 residues. CDR3 sequence reads: CASRPRQGHYSNQPQHF. The CDR3, as DNA: TGTGCCAGCAGACCCAGGCAGGGGCACTATAGCAATCAGCCCCAGCATTTT.

The chain is built from TRBV6-5 and TRBJ2-1, with 11 bases aligning to TRBD1. The CDR3 runs to 14 residues. Germline V lookup: CDR1 MNHEY, CDR2 SVGAGI. After removal of 2 bases from V and 9 bases from J, the junction contained 3 bases not matched to a gene. CDR3 bases: TGTGCCAGCAGTTACAGGACAGGGGGCACTGAGCAGTTCTTC. Amino acids: CASSYRTGGTEQFF.

This chain joins TRBV28 and TRBJ2-7; 9 bases fit TRBD1. Per germline, CDR1 MDHEN and CDR2 SYDVKM. V gave up 4 bases and J gave up 3 bases; unmatched junction bases: 4. The CDR3 spans 14 residues. This chain's CDR3 is CASSSGTGLYEQYF. The CDR3, as DNA: TGTGCCAGCAGTTCCGGGACAGGGCTCTACGAGCAGTACTTC. The variable domain in full, completed from reference TRBV28 and TRBJ2-7, reads DVKVTQSSRYLVKRTGEKVFLECVQDMDHENMFWYRQDPGLGLRLIYFSYDVKMKEKGDIPEGYSVSREKKERFSLILESASTNQTSMYLCASSSGTGLYEQYFGPGTRLTVT.

The chain links TRBV6-5 to TRBJ2-1; no definite D call. Per the germline V gene, CDR1 is MNHEY and CDR2 is SVGAGI. The CDR3 spans 15 residues. Between the trimmed V and J ends, which lost 4 bases and 8 bases, there was a span of 18 bases. The CDR3 DNA reads TGTGCCAGCAGTTCCCTCTCATCATTCGAGGATGAGCAGTTCTTC. Amino acids: CASSSLSSFEDEQFF.

This sequence joins TRBV19 and TRBJ2-6; D might be TRBD1 (5 bases). V shed 3 bases and J shed 2 bases, with 11 bases lying between them. The germline CDR1 and CDR2 sequences are LNHDA and SQIVND (reference sequence). This CDR3 is 16 amino acids long. DNA of the CDR3: TGTGCCAGTAGTATCATAGGGGCCGCTGGGGCCAACGTCCTGACTTTC. Translation gives CASSIIGAAGANVLTF.

This clone was counted once. The chain has TRBV27 and TRBJ2-2; 13 bases fit TRBD2. J was trimmed by 0 bases and V by 1 base; bases with no gene match: 2. There are 18 residues in the CDR3. The germline V gene has CDR1 MNHEY and CDR2 SMNVEV (reference sequence). The CDR3 DNA reads as TGTGCCAGCAGTTTATTTGGGACTAGCGGGACGAACACCGGGGAGCTGTTTTTT. It translates to CASSLFGTSGTNTGELFF.

This chain joins TRBV20-1 and TRBJ2-1, with D perhaps TRBD2 (6 bases). The germline V and J ends were trimmed by 6 bases and 11 bases, with 14 bases remaining between them. This CDR3 spans 11 amino acids. Per the germline V gene, CDR1 is DFQATT and CDR2 is SNEGSKA (reference sequence). DNA of the CDR3: TGCAGTGCCCTCCGGCGGGGCCAGCAGTTCTTC. The encoded protein is CSALRRGQQFF.

V gene TRBV25-1 combines with J gene TRBJ1-4; no reliable D call. V lost 2 bases, J lost 8 bases, and 6 bases lay in between. Germline CDR1 and CDR2: MGHDK and SYGVNS. The CDR3 length is 12 residues. The CDR3 DNA is TGTGCCAGCAGTGAAAAGAGGGAAAAACTGTTTTTT. The encoded protein is CASSEKREKLFF. Combining the CDR3 with reference TRBV25-1 and TRBJ1-4 gives the whole variable domain EADIYQTPRYLVIGTGKKITLECSQTMGHDKMYWYQQDPGMELHLIHYSYGVNSTEKGDLSSESTVSRIRTEHFPLTLESARPSHTSQYLCASSEKREKLFFGSGTQLSVL.

The chain joins TRBV5-1 to TRBJ2-7; D may be TRBD2 (5 bases). The germline gives CDR1 SGHRS, CDR2 YFSETQ. The CDR3 covers 17 residues. V was trimmed by 0 bases and J by 3 bases, leaving 19 bases between them. Here the CDR3 reads CASSLAQYSGILYEQYF. In nucleotides, the CDR3 is TGCGCCAGCAGCTTGGCCCAATACTCGGGGATTCTCTACGAGCAGTACTTC. The full variable domain, completed using reference TRBV5-1 and TRBJ2-7, is KAGVTQTPRYLIKTRGQQVTLSCSPISGHRSVSWYQQTPGQGLQFLFEYFSETQRNKGNFPGRFSGRQFSNSRSEMNVSTLELGDSALYLCASSLAQYSGILYEQYFGPGTRLTVT.

This clone was counted between two and nine times. The chain carries TRBV10-3 and TRBJ1-1; D uncertain. Germline CDR1 reads ENHRY; CDR2 reads SYGVKD. V gave up 2 bases and J gave up 3 bases, with 13 bases separating them. The CDR3 has 15 amino acids. CDR3 protein: CAISERVAGDTEAFF. The CDR3, as DNA: TGTGCCATCAGTGAGCGGGTTGCCGGGGACACTGAAGCTTTCTTT.

V and J are TRBV7-9 and TRBJ2-1, with 8 bases matching TRBD2. The CDR3 runs 15 residues. Losses at the gene ends were 7 bases for V and 5 bases for J; bases not matched to a gene: 10. Germline values: CDR1 SEHNR, CDR2 FQNEAQ (reference sequence). CDR3 protein: CASTFGLAGNNEQFF. The CDR3 DNA is TGTGCCAGCACCTTTGGGTTAGCGGGAAACAATGAGCAGTTCTTC.

This sequence joins TRBV7-2 and TRBJ1-2; the D gene is possibly TRBD1 (6 bases). There are 14 residues in the CDR3. The V gene's germline CDR1 is SGHTA and CDR2 FQGNSA. V shed 5 bases and J shed 6 bases, with 16 bases lying between them. CDR3 sequence: CASSPIGQSHGYTF. The CDR3 DNA is TGTGCCAGCAGCCCGATCGGACAGAGCCATGGCTACACCTTC.

This chain uses TRBV6-1 with TRBJ1-2; D unclear. The CDR3 loop spans 17 amino acids. Trimming left V 2 bases short and J 0 bases short, with 16 bases between. Germline V gives CDR1 MNHNS, CDR2 SASEGT. This chain's CDR3 is CASSEYHGVLSNYGYTF. The CDR3 coding sequence is TGTGCCAGCAGTGAATATCACGGAGTTCTCTCTAACTATGGCTACACCTTC.

The gene calls are TRBV14 and TRBJ1-3, with D tentatively TRBD1 (5 bases). Per germline, CDR1 SGHDN and CDR2 FVKESK. There are 16 residues in the CDR3. V was cut by 1 base and J by 0 bases, with 10 bases left in between. CDR3: CASSQVGVFSGNTIYF. In nucleotides, the CDR3 is TGTGCCAGCAGCCAAGTAGGGGTTTTCTCTGGAAACACCATATATTTT.

The chain joins TRBV14 to TRBJ1-1, with 9 positions matching TRBD1. Germline lookup yields CDR1 SGHDN and CDR2 FVKESK. The J segment lost 4 bases and the V segment lost 5 bases, leaving 11 bases of the junction unmatched. CDR3 length: 16 amino acids. CDR3 region: CASSSGTGPRGTEAFF. DNA of the CDR3: TGTGCCAGCAGCTCCGGGACAGGGCCTAGAGGCACTGAAGCTTTCTTT.

The chain links TRBV11-3 to TRBJ1-1; no reliable D call. The V gene lost 4 bases and the J gene lost 7 bases, with 10 bases spanning the gap. Germline loops: CDR1 SGHNT, CDR2 YENEEA. The CDR3 consists of 12 residues. The CDR3 here is CASSSQVGEAFF. CDR3 nucleotide sequence: TGTGCCAGCAGCTCCCAGGTCGGTGAAGCTTTCTTT. Full variable domain (missing parts from reference TRBV11-3 and TRBJ1-1): EAGVVQSPRYKIIEKKQPVAFWCNPISGHNTLYWYLQNLGQGPELLIRYENEEAVDDSQLPKDRFSAERLKGVDSTLKIQPAELGDSAVYLCASSSQVGEAFFGQGTRLTVV.

This chain joins TRBV30 and TRBJ1-4; D unresolved. The length of the CDR3 is 13 residues. Trimming took off 1 base at V and 0 bases at J, with 3 bases between the two ends. Germline V lookup: CDR1 GTSNPN, CDR2 SVGIG (reference sequence). CDR3 in DNA: TGTGCCTGGAGTGGAGCAACTAATGAAAAACTGTTTTTT. This sequence encodes CAWSGATNEKLFF.

The genes are TRBV10-3 and TRBJ1-1; no clear D. Trimming took off 4 bases at V and 1 base at J, with 13 bases between the two ends. Germline CDR1 is ENHRY and CDR2 is SYGVKD. The CDR3 is made up of 15 amino acids. The CDR3 spells CAISGGGRANTEAFF. For the CDR3, the DNA is TGTGCCATCAGTGGGGGAGGCCGGGCGAACACTGAAGCTTTCTTT.